These 16 T cell receptor beta chains share one sample of origin, sequenced in a study of cytotoxic CD8 clonotypes in ibrutinib-treated CLL. Some clones are missing from TCRdb's copy, which holds only in-frame ones; the method was immunoSEQ multiplex PCR. The sample consists of over 150,000 clones, around three quarters of them appearing once. This specimen consisted of PBMCs, obtained after 24 months of ibrutinib treatment. These receptor sequences come from a human donor with chronic lymphocytic leukemia.

V gene TRBV5-1 combines with J gene TRBJ2-1; 14 bases agree with TRBD2. Germline V gene lookup returns CDR1 SGHRS and CDR2 YFSETQ. V lost 1 base, J lost 9 bases, and 9 bases stayed unmatched. The CDR3 has 17 amino acids. The CDR3 sequence is CASSLSGTSGRSGEQFF. CDR3 nucleotide sequence: TGCGCCAGCAGCTTGTCCGGGACTAGCGGGAGATCCGGTGAGCAGTTCTTC.

In this sample, this clone turned up a few times. This chain links TRBV19 with TRBJ1-1, with D hard to call. V gave up 7 bases and J gave up 5 bases, with 17 bases separating them. Per the germline V gene, CDR1 is LNHDA and CDR2 is SQIVND (reference sequence). This CDR3 contains 14 residues. Here the CDR3 DNA reads TGTGCCAGTACCACTATGGCCTTCCCGACTGAAGCTTTCTTT. Amino acid sequence: CASTTMAFPTEAFF. Based on the CDR3 plus reference TRBV19 and TRBJ1-1, the full variable domain is DGGITQSPKYLFRKEGQNVTLSCEQNLNHDAMYWYRQDPGQGLRLIYYSQIVNDFQKGDIAEGYSVSREKKESFPLTVTSAQKNPTAFYLCASTTMAFPTEAFFGQGTRLTVV.

The rearrangement uses TRBV27 and TRBJ1-2; D is uncertain. Germline V gives CDR1 MNHEY, CDR2 SMNVEV (reference sequence). V was trimmed by 6 bases and J by 6 bases, leaving 29 bases between them. This CDR3 comprises 18 residues. In DNA form, the CDR3 reads TGTGCCAGCAGAGCCCGGGCCTTTACGACCGGTCGGGTTGATGGCTACACCTTC. This translates into CASRARAFTTGRVDGYTF.

This chain links TRBV7-9 with TRBJ2-7; D is unclear. Germline V gene lookup returns CDR1 SEHNR and CDR2 FQNEAQ (reference sequence). V dropped 1 base and J dropped 4 bases, with 14 bases sitting between them. This CDR3 comprises 15 residues. CDR3 bases: TGTGCCAGCAGCTTAGGTTGGGCAGGAGATTACGAGCAGTACTTC. Its translation is CASSLGWAGDYEQYF.

This chain connects TRBV7-6 to TRBJ2-5, with TRBD2 matching 13 bases. This CDR3 region has 16 residues. Germline V gene sequence: CDR1 SGHVS, CDR2 FNYEAQ. V lost 2 bases, J lost 5 bases, and 5 bases stayed unmatched. Here the CDR3 DNA reads TGTGCCAGCAGCTTAAGGACTAGCGGGAGTTGGGAGACCCAGTACTTC. Protein sequence: CASSLRTSGSWETQYF.

This clone was observed a few times. This chain links TRBV7-3 with TRBJ2-3, with D unresolved. Trimming took 1 base from V and 2 from J, leaving 7 bases between them. The CDR3 sequence is 14 residues long. Germline loops: CDR1 SGHTA, CDR2 FQGTGA. The CDR3 nucleotides are TGTGCCAGCAGCTTAATGGCCAACACAGATACGCAGTATTTT. It encodes CASSLMANTDTQYF.

The chain has TRBV7-2 and TRBJ2-7; TRBD1 or TRBD2 may be the D gene (5 bases each). Deletions cut 0 bases from V and 2 bases from J, with 11 bases between. Germline V lookup: CDR1 SGHTA, CDR2 FQGNSA. This CDR3 spans 15 amino acids. The CDR3 DNA is TGTGCCAGCAGCTTAGCCGGGACCCGAACCTACGAGCAGTACTTC. Translated: CASSLAGTRTYEQYF. Looking up the rest from reference TRBV7-2 and TRBJ2-7 gives the full variable domain: GAGVSQSPSNKVTEKGKDVELRCDPISGHTALYWYRQSLGQGLEFLIYFQGNSAPDKSGLPSDRFSAERTGGSVSTLTIQRTQQEDSAVYLCASSLAGTRTYEQYFGPGTRLTVT.

This clone was seen more than once but under ten times. J is TRBJ2-7 and V is TRBV9; TRBD2 matches 10 bases. Germline assignment: CDR1 SGDLS and CDR2 YYNGEE. The CDR3 loop spans 15 amino acids. V was pared by 0 bases and J by 6 bases, with 6 bases of the junction left unmatched. The chain's CDR3 is CASSVAGLAGAEQYF. CDR3 DNA sequence: TGTGCCAGCAGCGTAGCAGGGCTAGCGGGAGCCGAGCAGTACTTC.

The rearrangement links TRBV6-1 to TRBJ1-2, with 7 nucleotides matching TRBD1. This CDR3 is 13 amino acids long. V was pared by 7 bases and J by 3 bases, with 5 bases of the junction left unmatched. Germline V gives CDR1 MNHNS, CDR2 SASEGT. This CDR3 reads CASTDRAHYGYTF. DNA for the CDR3: TGTGCCAGCACTGACAGGGCGCACTATGGCTACACCTTC.

This sequence joins TRBV15 and TRBJ2-1; 10 bases map to TRBD2. The germline gives CDR1 LNHNV, CDR2 YYDKDF (reference sequence). The CDR3 contains 15 residues. V lost 7 bases, J lost 7 bases, and 10 bases stayed unmatched. Here the CDR3 reads CATNLGLAKKNEQFF. CDR3 coding DNA: TGTGCCACCAACTTGGGACTAGCGAAGAAGAATGAGCAGTTCTTC. Full variable domain (outside the CDR3, taken from reference TRBV15 and TRBJ2-1): DAMVIQNPRYQVTQFGKPVTLSCSQTLNHNVMYWYQQKSSQAPKLLFHYYDKDFNNEADTPDNFQSRRPNTSFCFLDIRSPGLGDTAMYLCATNLGLAKKNEQFFGPGTRLTVL.

The chain uses TRBV2 and TRBJ2-7; TRBD2 aligns across 7 bases. CDR3 length: 13 residues. V lost 8 bases, J lost 2 bases, and 6 bases stayed unmatched. Germline CDR1 is SNHLY and CDR2 is FYNNEI. As DNA, the CDR3 is TGTGCCAGCTCCCTAGCGGAGCCCTACGAGCAGTACTTC. It translates to CASSLAEPYEQYF.

The genes are TRBV30 and TRBJ2-1, with TRBD2 matching 11 bases. The CDR3 spans 13 residues. V shed 3 bases and J 6 bases; nucleotides not matched to a gene: 1. Germline V gene data show CDR1 as GTSNPN and CDR2 as SVGIG (reference sequence). CDR3 in amino acids: CAWRLAGGNEQFF. The CDR3 DNA reads TGTGCCTGGAGGCTAGCGGGAGGCAATGAGCAGTTCTTC.

This clone is a singleton in its sample. This chain links TRBV2 with TRBJ2-2; the match to TRBD1 covers 9 bases. The CDR3 is 16 residues long. CDR1 and CDR2 from the germline V gene are SNHLY and FYNNEI. Trimming at V came to 1 base and at J to 4 bases, leaving 4 bases not matched to a gene. As DNA, the CDR3 is TGTGCCAGCAGTGAAGTTCGGGGACAGGGCACCGGGGAGCTGTTTTTT. Amino acids: CASSEVRGQGTGELFF.

V usage is TRBV2 and J usage is TRBJ1-4; maybe TRBD1 (5 bases). The germline CDR1 and CDR2 sequences are SNHLY and FYNNEI. This CDR3 region has 17 residues. Trimming pared 1 base from V and 5 bases from J, leaving 17 bases between. CDR3 nucleotides: TGTGCCAGCAGTGAAGTTGCCCGGGCAGGGCTGAATGAAAAACTGTTTTTT. Translation gives CASSEVARAGLNEKLFF.

V is TRBV5-1 and J is TRBJ2-1, with 9 bases lining up with TRBD2. Germline assignment: CDR1 SGHRS and CDR2 YFSETQ. J lost 10 bases, V lost 0 bases, and 11 bases had no gene match. The CDR3 is made up of 16 amino acids. Here the CDR3 DNA reads TGCGCCAGCAGCTTGGACGGGCTAGCGGGAAGAGTCGAGCAGTTCTTC. It specifies CASSLDGLAGRVEQFF. The variable domain in full, completed from reference TRBV5-1 and TRBJ2-1, reads KAGVTQTPRYLIKTRGQQVTLSCSPISGHRSVSWYQQTPGQGLQFLFEYFSETQRNKGNFPGRFSGRQFSNSRSEMNVSTLELGDSALYLCASSLDGLAGRVEQFFGPGTRLTVL.

The CDR3 here is CASSSHRGIREKLFF. As DNA, the CDR3 is TGTGCCAGCAGCTCACACAGGGGCATCCGGGAAAAACTGTTTTTT. The chain links TRBV11-2 to TRBJ1-4, with 7 bases that match TRBD1. Germline CDR1 and CDR2: SGHAT and FQNNGV. This CDR3 spans 15 amino acids. Trimming cost V 4 bases and J 8 bases; bases outside gene matches: 10.